The T cell receptor (beta chain) under discussion was sequenced for a study of T cells in women clearing cervical HPV infection. Overall study: No precancer developed; the control's incident HPV16 infection cleared within 12 months.

Repertoires were generated with immunoSEQ multiplex PCR, while TCRdb's copy carries only in-frame clones and drops some. This table holds over 30,000 clones. A word on this clone: The antigen is not known. With the read ending 3 residues before the CDR3 end, the germline J gene is used to fill in that end.

Cervical HPV DNA detected by MY09/MY11 PCR, typed by dot-blot. Study-wide findings and caveats: Richness plus V gene abundances separated cases from controls with AUC roughly 0.83.

V was cut by 3 bases and J by 1 base, with 6 bases left in between. CDR1 and CDR2 (germline): SNHLY, FYNNEI. The CDR3 totals 13 residues. Sequencing input: blood buffy coat. The receptor was derived from a woman aged 18 to 69 with a cervical HPV16 infection that either progressed to CIN3+ or cleared (not recorded which). The chain joins TRBV2 to TRBJ1-1; D unclear. CDR3 bases read: TGTGCCAGCAGTGATCAGTGGAACACTGAA. Its translation: CASSDQWNTE. The full-length CDR3 reads as CASSDQWNTEAFF. Full variable domain (outside the CDR3, taken from reference TRBV2 and TRBJ1-1): EPEVTQTPSHQVTQMGQEVILRCVPISNHLYFYWYRQILGQKVEFLVSFYNNEISEKSEIFDDQFSVERPDGSNFTLKIRSTKLEDSAMYFCASSDQWNTEAFFGQGTRLTVV.